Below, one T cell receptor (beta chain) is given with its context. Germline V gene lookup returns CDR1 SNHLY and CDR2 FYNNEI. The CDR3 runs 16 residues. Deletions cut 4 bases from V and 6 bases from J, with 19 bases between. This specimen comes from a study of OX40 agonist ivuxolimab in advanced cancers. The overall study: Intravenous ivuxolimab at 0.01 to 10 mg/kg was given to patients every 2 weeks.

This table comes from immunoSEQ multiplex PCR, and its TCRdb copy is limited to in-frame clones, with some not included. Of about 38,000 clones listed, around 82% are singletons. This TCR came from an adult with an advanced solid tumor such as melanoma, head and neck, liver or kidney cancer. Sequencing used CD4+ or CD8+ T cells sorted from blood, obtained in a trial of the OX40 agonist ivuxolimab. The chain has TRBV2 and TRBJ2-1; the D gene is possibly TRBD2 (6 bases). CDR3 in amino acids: CASSASPGSSANEQFF. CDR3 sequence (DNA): TGTGCCAGCAGTGCCTCTCCCGGGAGTAGTGCCAATGAGCAGTTCTTC.